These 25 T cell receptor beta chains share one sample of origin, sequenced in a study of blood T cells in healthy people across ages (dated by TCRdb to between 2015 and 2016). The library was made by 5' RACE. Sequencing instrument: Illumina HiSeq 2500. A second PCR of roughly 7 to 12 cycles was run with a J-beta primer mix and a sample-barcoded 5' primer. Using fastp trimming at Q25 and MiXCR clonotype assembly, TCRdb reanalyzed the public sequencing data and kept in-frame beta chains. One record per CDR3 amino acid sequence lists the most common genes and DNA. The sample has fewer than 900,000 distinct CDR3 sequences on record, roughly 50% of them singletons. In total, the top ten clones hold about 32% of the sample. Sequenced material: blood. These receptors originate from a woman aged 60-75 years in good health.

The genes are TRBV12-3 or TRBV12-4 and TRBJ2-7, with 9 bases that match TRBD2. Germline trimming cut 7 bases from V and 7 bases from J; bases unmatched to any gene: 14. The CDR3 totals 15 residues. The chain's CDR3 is CASNLGREGQNEQYF. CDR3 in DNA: TGTGCCAGCAACCTAGGGCGGGAGGGCCAAAATGAGCAGTACTTC.

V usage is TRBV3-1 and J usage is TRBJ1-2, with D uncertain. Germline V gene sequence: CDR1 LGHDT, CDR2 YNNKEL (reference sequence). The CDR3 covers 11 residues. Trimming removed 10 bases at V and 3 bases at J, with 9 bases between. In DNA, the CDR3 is TGTGCCACCTCCCGGGACTATGGCTACACCTTC. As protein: CATSRDYGYTF.

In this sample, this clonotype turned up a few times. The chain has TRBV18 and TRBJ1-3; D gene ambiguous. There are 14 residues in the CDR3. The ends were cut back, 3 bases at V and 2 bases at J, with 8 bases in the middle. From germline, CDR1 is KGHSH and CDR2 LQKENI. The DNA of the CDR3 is TGTGCCAGCTCACCCCGGGAAACTGGAAACACCATATATTTT. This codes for CASSPRETGNTIYF.

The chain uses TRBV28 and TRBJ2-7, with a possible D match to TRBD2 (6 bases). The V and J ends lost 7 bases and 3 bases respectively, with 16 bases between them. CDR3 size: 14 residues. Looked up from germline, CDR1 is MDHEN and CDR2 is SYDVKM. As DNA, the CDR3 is TGTGCCAGCACCGTGGGACTGAGAAGCTACGAGCAGTACTTC. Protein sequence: CASTVGLRSYEQYF.

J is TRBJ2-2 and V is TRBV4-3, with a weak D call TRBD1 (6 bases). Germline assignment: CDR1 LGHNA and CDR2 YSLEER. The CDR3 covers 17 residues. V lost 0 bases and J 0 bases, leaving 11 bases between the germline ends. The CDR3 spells CASSQDWDNSNTGELFF. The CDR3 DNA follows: TGCGCCAGCAGCCAAGATTGGGACAATTCGAACACCGGGGAGCTGTTTTTT.

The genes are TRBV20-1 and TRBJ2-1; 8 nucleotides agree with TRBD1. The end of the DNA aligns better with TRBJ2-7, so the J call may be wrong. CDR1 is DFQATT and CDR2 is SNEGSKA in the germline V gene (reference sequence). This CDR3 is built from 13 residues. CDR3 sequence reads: CSAMDREPNEQYF. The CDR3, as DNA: TGCAGTGCTATGGACAGGGAGCCAAATGAGCAGTACTTC.

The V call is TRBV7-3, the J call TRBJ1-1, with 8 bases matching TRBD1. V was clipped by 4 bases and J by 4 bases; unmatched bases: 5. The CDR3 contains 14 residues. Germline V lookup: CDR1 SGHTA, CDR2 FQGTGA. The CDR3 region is CASSSRGLVTEAFF. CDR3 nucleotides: TGTGCCAGCAGCTCCAGGGGGCTGGTCACTGAAGCTTTCTTT.

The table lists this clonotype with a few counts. The chain's CDR3 is CATSAFSADTQYF. The CDR3 DNA is TGTGCCACCAGTGCCTTCTCGGCAGATACGCAGTATTTT. This chain connects TRBV24-1 to TRBJ2-3; D uncertain. Germline V CDR1 and CDR2: KGHDR, SFDVKD. With 5 bases removed from V and 4 bases from J, the gap between germline ends came to 9 bases. This CDR3 has 13 residues.

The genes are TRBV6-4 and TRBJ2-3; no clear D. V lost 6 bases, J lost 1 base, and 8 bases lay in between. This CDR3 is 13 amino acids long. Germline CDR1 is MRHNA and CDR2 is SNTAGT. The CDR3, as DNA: TGTGCCAGCAGCAGACGGGGCACAGATACGCAGTATTTT. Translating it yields CASSRRGTDTQYF.

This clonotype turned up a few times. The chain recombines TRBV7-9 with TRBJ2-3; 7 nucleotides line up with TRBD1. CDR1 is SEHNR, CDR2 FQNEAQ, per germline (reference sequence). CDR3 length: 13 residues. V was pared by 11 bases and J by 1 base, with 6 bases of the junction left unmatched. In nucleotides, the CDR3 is TGTGCCTGGTCCGGGACAGGCACAGATACGCAGTATTTT. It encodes CAWSGTGTDTQYF.

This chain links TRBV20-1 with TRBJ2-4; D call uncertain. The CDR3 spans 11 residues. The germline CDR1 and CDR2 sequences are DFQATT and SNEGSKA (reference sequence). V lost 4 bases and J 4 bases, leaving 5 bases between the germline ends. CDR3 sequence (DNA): TGCAGTGCTACCCCTAAAAACATTCAGTACTTC. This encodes CSATPKNIQYF.

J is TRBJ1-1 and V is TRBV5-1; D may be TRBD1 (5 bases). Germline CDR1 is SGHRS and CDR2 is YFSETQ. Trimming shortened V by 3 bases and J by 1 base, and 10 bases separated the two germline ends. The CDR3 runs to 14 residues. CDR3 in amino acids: CASSWGDPNTEAFF. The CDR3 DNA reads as TGCGCCAGCAGCTGGGGGGATCCGAACACTGAAGCTTTCTTT.

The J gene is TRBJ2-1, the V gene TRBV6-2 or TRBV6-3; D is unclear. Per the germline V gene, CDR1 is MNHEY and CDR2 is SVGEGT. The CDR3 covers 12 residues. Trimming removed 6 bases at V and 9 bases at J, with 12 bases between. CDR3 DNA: TGTGCCAGCAGGAGGTGGACCAGTGAGCAGTTCTTC. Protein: CASRRWTSEQFF.

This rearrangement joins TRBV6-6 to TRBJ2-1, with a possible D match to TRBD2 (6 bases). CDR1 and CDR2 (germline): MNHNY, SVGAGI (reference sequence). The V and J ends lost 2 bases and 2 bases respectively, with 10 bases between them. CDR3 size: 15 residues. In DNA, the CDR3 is TGTGCCAGCAGTTACGGAGGGTCCGCCTACAATGAGCAGTTCTTC. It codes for CASSYGGSAYNEQFF.

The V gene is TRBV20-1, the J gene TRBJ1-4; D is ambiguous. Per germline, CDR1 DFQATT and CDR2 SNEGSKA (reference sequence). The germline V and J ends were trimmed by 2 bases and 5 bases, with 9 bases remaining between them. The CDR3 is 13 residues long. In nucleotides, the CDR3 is TGCAGTGCTAGAAAATTGGGAAATGAAAAACTGTTTTTT. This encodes CSARKLGNEKLFF.

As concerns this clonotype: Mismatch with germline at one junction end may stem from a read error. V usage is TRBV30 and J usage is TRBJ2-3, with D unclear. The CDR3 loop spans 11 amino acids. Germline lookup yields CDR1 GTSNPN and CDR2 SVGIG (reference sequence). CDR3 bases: TGTGCCTGGAGTTCGCGGAAAACGCGGTATTTT. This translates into CAWSSRKTRYF.

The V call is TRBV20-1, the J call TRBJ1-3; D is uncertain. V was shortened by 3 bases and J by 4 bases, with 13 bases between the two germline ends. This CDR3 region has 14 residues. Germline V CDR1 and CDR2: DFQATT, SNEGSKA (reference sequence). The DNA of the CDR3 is TGCAGTGCTAGTACGGGGATACAGGGAAACACCATATATTTT. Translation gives CSASTGIQGNTIYF.

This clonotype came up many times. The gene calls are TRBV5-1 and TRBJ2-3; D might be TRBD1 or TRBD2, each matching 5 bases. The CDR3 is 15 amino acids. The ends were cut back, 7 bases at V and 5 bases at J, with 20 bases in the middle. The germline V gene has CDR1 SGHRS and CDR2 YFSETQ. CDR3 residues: CASSAGDPGVDTQYF. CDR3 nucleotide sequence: TGCGCCAGCTCCGCCGGGGACCCCGGGGTAGATACGCAGTATTTT.

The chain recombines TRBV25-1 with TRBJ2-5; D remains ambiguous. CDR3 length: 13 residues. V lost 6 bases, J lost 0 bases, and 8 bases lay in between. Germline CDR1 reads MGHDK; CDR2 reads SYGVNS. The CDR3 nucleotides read TGTGCCAGCAGAACAGCCGACCAAGAGACCCAGTACTTC. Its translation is CASRTADQETQYF.

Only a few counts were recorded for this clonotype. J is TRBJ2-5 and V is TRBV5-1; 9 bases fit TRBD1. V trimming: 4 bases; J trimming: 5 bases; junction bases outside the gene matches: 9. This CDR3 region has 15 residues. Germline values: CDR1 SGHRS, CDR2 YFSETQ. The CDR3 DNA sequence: TGCGCCAGCAGCGCGGGGACAGGGTCAGTGGAGACCCAGTACTTC. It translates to CASSAGTGSVETQYF.

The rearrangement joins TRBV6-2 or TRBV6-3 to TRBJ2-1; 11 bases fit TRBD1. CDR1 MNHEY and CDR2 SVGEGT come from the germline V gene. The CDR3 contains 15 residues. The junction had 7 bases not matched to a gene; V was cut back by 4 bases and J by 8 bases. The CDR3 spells CASSWPGQGVHEQFF. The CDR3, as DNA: TGTGCCAGCAGTTGGCCGGGACAGGGGGTCCATGAGCAGTTCTTC.

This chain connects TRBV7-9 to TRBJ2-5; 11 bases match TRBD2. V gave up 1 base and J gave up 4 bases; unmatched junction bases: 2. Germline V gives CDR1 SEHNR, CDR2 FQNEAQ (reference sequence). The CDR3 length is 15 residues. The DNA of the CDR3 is TGTGCCAGCAGCTTAGTGGGGACTAGCGGAGAGACCCAGTACTTC. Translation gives CASSLVGTSGETQYF.

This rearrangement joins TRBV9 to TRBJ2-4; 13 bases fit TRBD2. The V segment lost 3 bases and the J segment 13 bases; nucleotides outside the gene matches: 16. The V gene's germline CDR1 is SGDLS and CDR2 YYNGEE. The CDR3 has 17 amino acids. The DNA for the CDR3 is TGTGCCAGCAGCGCCGGGACTAGCGGGGCGAACTACAATGAGCAGTACTTC. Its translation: CASSAGTSGANYNEQYF.

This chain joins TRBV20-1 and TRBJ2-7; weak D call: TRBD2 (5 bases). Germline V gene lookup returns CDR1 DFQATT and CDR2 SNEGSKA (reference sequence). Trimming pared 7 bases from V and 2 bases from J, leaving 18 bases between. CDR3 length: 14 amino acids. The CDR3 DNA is TGCAGTGGTAGTGACTACCGACATCCCTACGAGCAGTACTTC. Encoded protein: CSGSDYRHPYEQYF.

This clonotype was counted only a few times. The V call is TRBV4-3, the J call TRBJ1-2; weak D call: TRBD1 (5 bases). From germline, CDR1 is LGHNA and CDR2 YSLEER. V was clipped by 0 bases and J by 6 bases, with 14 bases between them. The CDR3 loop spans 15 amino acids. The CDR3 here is CASSQEGVLGNGYTF. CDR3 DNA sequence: TGCGCCAGCAGCCAAGAAGGGGTATTAGGGAATGGCTACACCTTC.